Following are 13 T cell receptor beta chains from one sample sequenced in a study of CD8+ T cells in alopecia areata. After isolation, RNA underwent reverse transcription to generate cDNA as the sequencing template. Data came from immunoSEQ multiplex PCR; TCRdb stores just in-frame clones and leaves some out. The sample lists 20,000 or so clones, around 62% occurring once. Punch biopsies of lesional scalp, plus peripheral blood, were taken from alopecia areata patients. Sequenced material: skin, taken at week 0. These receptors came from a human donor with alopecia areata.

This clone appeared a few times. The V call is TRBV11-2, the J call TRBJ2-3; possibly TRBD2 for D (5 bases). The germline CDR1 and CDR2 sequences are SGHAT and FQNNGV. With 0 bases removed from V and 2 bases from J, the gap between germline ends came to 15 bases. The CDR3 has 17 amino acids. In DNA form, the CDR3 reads TGTGCCAGCAGCTTAGATGGCTTGTGGGGAGACACAGATACGCAGTATTTT. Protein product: CASSLDGLWGDTDTQYF. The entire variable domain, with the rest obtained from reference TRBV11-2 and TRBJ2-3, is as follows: EAGVAQSPRYKIIEKRQSVAFWCNPISGHATLYWYQQILGQGPKLLIQFQNNGVVDDSQLPKDRFSAERLKGVDSTLKIQPAKLEDSAVYLCASSLDGLWGDTDTQYFGPGTRLTVL.

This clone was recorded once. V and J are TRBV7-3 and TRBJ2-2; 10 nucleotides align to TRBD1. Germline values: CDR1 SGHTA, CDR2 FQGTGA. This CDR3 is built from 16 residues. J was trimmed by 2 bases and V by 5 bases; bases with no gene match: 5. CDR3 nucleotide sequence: TGTGCCAGCAGCCCTTGGACAGGGGGAAACACCGGGGAGCTGTTTTTT. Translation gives CASSPWTGGNTGELFF.

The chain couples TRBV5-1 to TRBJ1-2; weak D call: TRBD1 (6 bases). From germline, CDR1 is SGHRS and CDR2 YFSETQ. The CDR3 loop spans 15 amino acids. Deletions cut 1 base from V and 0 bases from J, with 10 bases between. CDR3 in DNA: TGCGCCAGCAGCTTGATGGACAGCTCTAACTATGGCTACACCTTC. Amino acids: CASSLMDSSNYGYTF.

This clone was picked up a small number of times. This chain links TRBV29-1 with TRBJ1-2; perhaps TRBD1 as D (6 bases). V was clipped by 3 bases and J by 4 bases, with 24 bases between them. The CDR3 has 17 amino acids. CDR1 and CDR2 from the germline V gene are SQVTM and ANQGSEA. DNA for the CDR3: TGCAGCGTTGAGTGGGGGCCAACGGGGTACTTCGGCTATGGCTACACCTTC. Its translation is CSVEWGPTGYFGYGYTF. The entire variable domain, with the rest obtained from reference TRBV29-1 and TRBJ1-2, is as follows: SAVISQKPSRDICQRGTSLTIQCQVDSQVTMMFWYRQQPGQSLTLIATANQGSEATYESGFVIDKFPISRPNLTFSTLTVSNMSPEDSSIYLCSVEWGPTGYFGYGYTFGSGTRLTVV.

CDR3 protein: CASSNLDRNTEAFF. The CDR3 nucleotides read TGTGCCAGCAGCAACCTGGACAGGAACACTGAAGCTTTCTTT. The genes are TRBV21-1 and TRBJ1-1; the table's D call of TRBD1 was not tested on the DNA. TRBV21-1 is classified as a pseudogene. This CDR3 contains 14 residues.

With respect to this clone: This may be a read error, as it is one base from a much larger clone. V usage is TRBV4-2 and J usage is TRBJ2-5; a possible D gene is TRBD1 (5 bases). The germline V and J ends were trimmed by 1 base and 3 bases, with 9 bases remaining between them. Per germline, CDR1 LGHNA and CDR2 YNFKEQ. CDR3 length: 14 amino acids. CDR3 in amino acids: CASSQGLREETQYF. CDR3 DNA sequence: TGTGCCAGCAGCCAAGGCCTCAGGGAAGAGACCCAGTACTTC.

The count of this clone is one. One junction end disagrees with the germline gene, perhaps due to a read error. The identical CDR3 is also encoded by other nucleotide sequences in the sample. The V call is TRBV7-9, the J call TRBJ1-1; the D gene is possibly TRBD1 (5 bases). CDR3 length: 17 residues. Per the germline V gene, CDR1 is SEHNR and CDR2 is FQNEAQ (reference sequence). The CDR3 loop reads CASSLARTGEMNTEAFF. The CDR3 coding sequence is TGTGCCAGCAGCTTAGCGCGAACGGGGGAAATGAACACTGAAGCCTTCTTT.

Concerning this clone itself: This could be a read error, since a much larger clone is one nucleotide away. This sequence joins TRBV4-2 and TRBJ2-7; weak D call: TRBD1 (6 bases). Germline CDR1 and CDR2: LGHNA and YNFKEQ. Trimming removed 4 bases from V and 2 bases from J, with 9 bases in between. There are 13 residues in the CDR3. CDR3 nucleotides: TGTGCCAGCAGCCCTGGGACAACCTACGAGCAGTACTTC. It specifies CASSPGTTYEQYF.

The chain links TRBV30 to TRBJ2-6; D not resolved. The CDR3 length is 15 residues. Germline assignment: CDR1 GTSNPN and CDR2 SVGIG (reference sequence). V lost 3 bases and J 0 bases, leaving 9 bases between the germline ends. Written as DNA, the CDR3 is TGTGCCTGGAGCGTTCGGAACTCTGGGGCCAACGTCCTGACTTTC. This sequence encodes CAWSVRNSGANVLTF.

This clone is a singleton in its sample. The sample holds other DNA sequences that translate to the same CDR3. The CDR3 coding sequence is TGTGCCAGCAGTCTCACAGGAGGCTCGGAGACCCAGTACTTC. Amino acids: CASSLTGGSETQYF. The chain employs TRBV7-2 and TRBJ2-5; possibly TRBD1 or TRBD2 for D (5 bases each). The CDR3 is 14 residues long. From germline, CDR1 is SGHTA and CDR2 FQGNSA. The V end lost 6 bases, the J end lost 5 bases, and 16 bases lay between the germline ends.

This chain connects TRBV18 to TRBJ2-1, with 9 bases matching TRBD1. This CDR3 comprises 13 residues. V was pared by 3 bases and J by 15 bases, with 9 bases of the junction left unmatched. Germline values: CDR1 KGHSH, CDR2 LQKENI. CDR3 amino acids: CASSPNDRGVGFF. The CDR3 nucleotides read TGTGCCAGCTCACCGAACGACAGGGGGGTCGGGTTCTTC. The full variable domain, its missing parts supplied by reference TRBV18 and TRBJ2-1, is NAGVMQNPRHLVRRRGQEARLRCSPMKGHSHVYWYRQLPEEGLKFMVYLQKENIIDESGMPKERFSAEFPKEGPSILRIQQVVRGDSAAYFCASSPNDRGVGFFGPGTRLTVL.

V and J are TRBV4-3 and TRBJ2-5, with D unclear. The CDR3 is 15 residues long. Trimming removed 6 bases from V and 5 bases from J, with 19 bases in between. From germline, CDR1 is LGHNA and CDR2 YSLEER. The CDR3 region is CASRPAPHREETQYF. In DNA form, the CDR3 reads TGCGCCAGCAGACCCGCCCCCCATCGAGAGGAGACCCAGTACTTC.

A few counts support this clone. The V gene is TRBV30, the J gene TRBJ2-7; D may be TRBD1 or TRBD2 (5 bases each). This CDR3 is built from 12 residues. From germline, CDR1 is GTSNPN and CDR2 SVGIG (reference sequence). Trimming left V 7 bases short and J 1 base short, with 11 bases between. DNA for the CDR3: TGTGCCTTCTCGGGGCTTTCCTACGAGCAGTACTTC. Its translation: CAFSGLSYEQYF. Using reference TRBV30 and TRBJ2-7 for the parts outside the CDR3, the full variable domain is SQTIHQWPATLVQPVGSPLSLECTVEGTSNPNLYWYRQAAGRGLQLLFYSVGIGQISSEVPQNLSASRPQDRQFILSSKKLLLSDSGFYLCAFSGLSYEQYFGPGTRLTVT.